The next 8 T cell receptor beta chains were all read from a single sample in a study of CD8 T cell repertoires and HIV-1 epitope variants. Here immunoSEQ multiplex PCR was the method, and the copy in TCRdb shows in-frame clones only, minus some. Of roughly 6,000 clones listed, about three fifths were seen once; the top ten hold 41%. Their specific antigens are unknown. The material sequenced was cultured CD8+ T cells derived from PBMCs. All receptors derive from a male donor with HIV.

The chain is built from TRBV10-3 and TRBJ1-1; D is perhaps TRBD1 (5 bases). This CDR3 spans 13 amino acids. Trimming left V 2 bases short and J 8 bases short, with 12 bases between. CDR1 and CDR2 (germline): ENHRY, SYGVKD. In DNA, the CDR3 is TGTGCCATCAGTGAGGGAGGGACCGCCGAAGCTTTCTTT. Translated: CAISEGGTAEAFF.

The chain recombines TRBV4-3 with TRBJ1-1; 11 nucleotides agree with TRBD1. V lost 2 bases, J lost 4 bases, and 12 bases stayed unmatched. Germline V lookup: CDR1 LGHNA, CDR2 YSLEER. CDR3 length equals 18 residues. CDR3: CASSQSQGQGAGSTEAFF. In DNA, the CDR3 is TGCGCCAGCAGCCAATCCCAAGGACAGGGGGCTGGGAGCACTGAAGCTTTCTTT.

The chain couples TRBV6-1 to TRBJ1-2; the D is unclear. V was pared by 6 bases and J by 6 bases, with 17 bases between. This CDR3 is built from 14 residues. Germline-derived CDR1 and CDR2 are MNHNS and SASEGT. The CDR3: CASSETRIWDGYTF. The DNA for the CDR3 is TGTGCCAGCAGCGAAACAAGGATCTGGGATGGCTACACCTTC.

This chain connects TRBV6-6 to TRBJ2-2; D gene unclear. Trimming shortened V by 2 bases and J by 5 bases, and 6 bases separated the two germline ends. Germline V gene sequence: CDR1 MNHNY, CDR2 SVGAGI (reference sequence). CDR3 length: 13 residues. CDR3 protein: CASSYGATGELFF. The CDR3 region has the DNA TGTGCCAGCAGTTACGGAGCAACCGGGGAGCTGTTTTTT.

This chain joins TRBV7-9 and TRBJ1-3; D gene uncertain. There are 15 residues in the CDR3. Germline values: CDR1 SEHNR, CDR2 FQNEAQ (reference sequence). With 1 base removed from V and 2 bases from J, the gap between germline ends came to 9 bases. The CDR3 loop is CASSLESGAGNTIYF. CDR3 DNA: TGTGCCAGCAGCTTAGAATCCGGCGCTGGAAACACCATATATTTT.

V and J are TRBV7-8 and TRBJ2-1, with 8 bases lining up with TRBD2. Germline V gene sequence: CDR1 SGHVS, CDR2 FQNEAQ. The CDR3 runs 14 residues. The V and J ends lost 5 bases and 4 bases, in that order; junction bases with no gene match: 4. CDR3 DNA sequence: TGTGCCAGCAGCGCCGGGACTAGTTACAATGAGCAGTTCTTC. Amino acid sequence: CASSAGTSYNEQFF.

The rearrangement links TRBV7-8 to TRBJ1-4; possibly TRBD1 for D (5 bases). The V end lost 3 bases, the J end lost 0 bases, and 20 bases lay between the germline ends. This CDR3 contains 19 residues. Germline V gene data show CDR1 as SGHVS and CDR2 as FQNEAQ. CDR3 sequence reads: CASSLAQKRGPSTNEKLFF. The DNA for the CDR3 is TGTGCCAGCAGCTTGGCCCAAAAGAGGGGCCCGTCAACTAATGAAAAACTGTTTTTT.

The CDR3 DNA reads TGTGCCAGCAGCTCTCTATCACAAGTAAACACTGAAGCTTTCTTT. Its protein product is CASSSLSQVNTEAFF. The chain is built from TRBV4-2 and TRBJ1-1; no reliable D call. Trimming left V 5 bases short and J 2 bases short, with 15 bases between. CDR3 size: 15 residues. Per germline, CDR1 LGHNA and CDR2 YNFKEQ.